The 8 T cell receptor beta chains listed next were all sequenced from one sample in a study of beta chain features in type 1 diabetes. Expressed TCRB transcripts were sequenced after all isolated RNA was converted to cDNA. Generated by immunoSEQ multiplex PCR, the TCRdb table keeps only in-frame clones and is missing some. There are roughly 400,000 clones in the sample; more than 13% occur only once, and about 0.018% lies in the top ten. Sequencing was carried out using naive CD4+ T cells from blood. All receptors derive from a young woman in good health.

This chain uses TRBV14 with TRBJ2-2, with 12 nucleotides matching TRBD2. V lost 3 bases, J lost 3 bases, and 2 bases stayed unmatched. Per germline, CDR1 SGHDN and CDR2 FVKESK. The CDR3 is 16 residues long. CDR3 coding DNA: TGTGCCAGCAGCCACCTAGCGGGAGGGTACACCGGGGAGCTGTTTTTT. Its translation: CASSHLAGGYTGELFF.

The V call is TRBV6-1, the J call TRBJ2-5; tentatively, D is TRBD1 (6 bases). Germline CDR1 is MNHNS and CDR2 is SASEGT. V was shortened by 5 bases and J by 1 base, with 14 bases between the two germline ends. The CDR3 has 15 amino acids. In DNA, the CDR3 is TGTGCCAGCAGTCCCCGACAGGTTGCCCAAGAGACCCAGTACTTC. It translates to CASSPRQVAQETQYF.

CDR3: CASSPYREQPQHF. The CDR3 DNA sequence: TGTGCCAGCAGTCCATACAGGGAACAGCCCCAGCATTTT. This chain uses TRBV28 with TRBJ1-5; a possible D gene is TRBD1 (6 bases). The CDR3 consists of 13 residues. Germline assignment: CDR1 MDHEN and CDR2 SYDVKM. Between the trimmed V and J ends, which lost 5 bases and 7 bases, there was a span of 12 bases.

This clone came up a few times. The rearrangement uses TRBV6-6 and TRBJ1-1; 11 bases line up with TRBD1. This CDR3 contains 14 residues. The germline CDR1 and CDR2 sequences are MNHNY and SVGAGI (reference sequence). The V gene end was trimmed by 5 bases and the J gene end by 1 base; junction bases not matched to a gene: 0. The CDR3 region is CASSGQGANTEAFF. CDR3 coding DNA: TGTGCCAGCAGTGGACAGGGGGCGAACACTGAAGCTTTCTTT.

This clone came up once. J is TRBJ2-3 and V is TRBV7-6; TRBD2 agrees at 12 bases. Losses at the gene ends were 5 bases for V and 0 bases for J; bases not matched to a gene: 9. The CDR3 totals 18 residues. CDR1 SGHVS and CDR2 FNYEAQ come from the germline V gene. Here the CDR3 DNA reads TGTGCCAGCAGCACAACTAGCGGGAGGCCGTCTAGCACAGATACGCAGTATTTT. Translation: CASSTTSGRPSSTDTQYF.

A few counts support this clone. V usage is TRBV9 and J usage is TRBJ2-2, with TRBD2 identical over 12 bases. The germline V gene has CDR1 SGDLS and CDR2 YYNGEE. V was pared by 6 bases and J by 1 base, with 7 bases of the junction left unmatched. The CDR3 length is 17 residues. This CDR3 reads CASNPTLAGGNTGELFF. The CDR3 region has the DNA TGTGCCAGCAACCCCACACTAGCGGGAGGGAACACCGGGGAGCTGTTTTTT.

This clone was seen only a few times. The J gene is TRBJ2-7, the V gene TRBV29-1, with D possibly TRBD1 on 6 matching bases. The V end was cut by 4 bases, the J end by 6 bases, with 16 bases between. The V gene's germline CDR1 is SQVTM and CDR2 ANQGSEA. The CDR3 totals 13 residues. The CDR3, as DNA: TGCAGCGTTGCCAGGACAGACACCGCCGAGCAGTACTTC. This gives the protein CSVARTDTAEQYF.

CDR3: CASTGRDSQETQYF. As DNA, the CDR3 is TGTGCCAGCACTGGCCGGGACAGCCAAGAGACCCAGTACTTC. J is TRBJ2-5 and V is TRBV6-5, with 7 bases that match TRBD1. Germline loops: CDR1 MNHEY, CDR2 SVGAGI. Trimming cost V 7 bases and J 1 base; bases outside gene matches: 6. The CDR3 is 14 amino acids.